These 15 T cell receptor beta chains share one sample of origin, sequenced in a study of T cell responses to AZD1222 COVID-19 vaccine. TCRdb's copy holds only in-frame clones and misses some; the assay was immunoSEQ multiplex PCR. The sample holds 130,000 or so clones, approximately 95% seen once. The source material was peripheral blood, sampled on day 0 of MenACWY control vaccination. The receptors shown here come from an adult in good health.

J is TRBJ2-1 and V is TRBV5-1; TRBD2 matches at 13 bases. Unmatched junction bases numbered 3, after V lost 0 bases and J lost 6 bases. The length of the CDR3 is 16 residues. Per germline, CDR1 SGHRS and CDR2 YFSETQ. The CDR3 sequence is CASSLGLAGGSNEQFF. CDR3 nucleotide sequence: TGCGCCAGCAGCTTGGGACTAGCGGGGGGAAGCAATGAGCAGTTCTTC.

The genes are TRBV11-3 and TRBJ1-4; 11 bases match TRBD1. CDR3 size: 18 residues. Germline V gives CDR1 SGHNT, CDR2 YENEEA. The junction had 8 bases not matched to a gene; V was cut back by 4 bases and J by 1 base. The DNA of the CDR3 is TGTGCCAGCAGCTCCCGGGACAGGGGGAAGAGAACTAATGAAAAACTGTTTTTT. This gives the protein CASSSRDRGKRTNEKLFF. Combining the CDR3 with reference TRBV11-3 and TRBJ1-4 gives the whole variable domain EAGVVQSPRYKIIEKKQPVAFWCNPISGHNTLYWYLQNLGQGPELLIRYENEEAVDDSQLPKDRFSAERLKGVDSTLKIQPAELGDSAVYLCASSSRDRGKRTNEKLFFGSGTQLSVL.

V gene TRBV6-5 combines with J gene TRBJ1-1; D is perhaps TRBD1 (6 bases). This CDR3 contains 14 residues. CDR1 and CDR2 from the germline V gene are MNHEY and SVGAGI. Trimming stripped 6 bases from V and 4 bases from J, with 15 bases between. Here the CDR3 DNA reads TGTGCCAGCAGGGTACAGGGCCTGGGCACTGAAGCTTTCTTT. This translates into CASRVQGLGTEAFF.

This chain links TRBV5-4 with TRBJ2-7; maybe TRBD1 (6 bases). Germline lookup yields CDR1 SGHNT and CDR2 YYREEE (reference sequence). The CDR3 has 13 amino acids. V shed 4 bases and J shed 4 bases, with 12 bases lying between them. The DNA for the CDR3 is TGTGCCAGCAGCGGCAGGGGTGAATACGAGCAGTACTTC. Protein product: CASSGRGEYEQYF.

CDR3 sequence reads: CASSSRDRPSDEQYF. CDR3 DNA sequence: TGTGCCAGCAGTTCACGGGACAGACCTTCGGACGAGCAGTACTTC. The chain combines TRBV25-1 with TRBJ2-7, with 7 positions matching TRBD1. The CDR3 totals 15 residues. Germline loops: CDR1 MGHDK, CDR2 SYGVNS. With 5 bases clipped from V and 5 bases from J, the junction kept 12 bases outside the gene matches.

This chain joins TRBV4-1 and TRBJ2-2; TRBD2 might be the D (6 bases). V gave up 9 bases and J gave up 6 bases, with 14 bases separating them. The CDR3 is 13 residues long. CDR1 MGHRA and CDR2 YSYEKL come from the germline V gene. The CDR3 protein is CASSGTGAGELFF. The CDR3 DNA follows: TGCGCCAGTTCAGGGACTGGCGCCGGGGAGCTGTTTTTT.

The sample holds one count of this clone. This chain connects TRBV4-1 to TRBJ1-2, with a weak D call TRBD1 (6 bases). V was trimmed by 2 bases and J by 6 bases, leaving 13 bases between them. Germline V lookup: CDR1 MGHRA, CDR2 YSYEKL. The CDR3 totals 14 residues. DNA for the CDR3: TGCGCCAGCAGCCAACCAGGGGTCAGGGATGGCTACACCTTC. This codes for CASSQPGVRDGYTF.

This chain connects TRBV7-9 to TRBJ1-4; TRBD1 aligns across 7 bases. The ends lost 6 bases at V and 3 bases at J; junction bases unmatched: 10. The CDR3 consists of 16 residues. Germline CDR1 and CDR2: SEHNR and FQNEAQ (reference sequence). CDR3 amino acids: CASSTTKGASNEKLFF. The CDR3 DNA sequence: TGTGCCAGCAGTACAACTAAGGGGGCTTCTAATGAAAAACTGTTTTTT.

This clone has just a few counts. The J gene is TRBJ2-2, the V gene TRBV5-1; D possibly uses TRBD1 or TRBD2 (5 bases each). The CDR3 covers 16 residues. CDR1 is SGHRS, CDR2 YFSETQ, per germline. Trimming pared 3 bases from V and 0 bases from J, leaving 12 bases between. Here the CDR3 DNA reads TGCGCCAGCAGCTCTTCAGGGAGCGCGAACACCGGGGAGCTGTTTTTT. Translated, it gives CASSSSGSANTGELFF.

The rearrangement uses TRBV4-1 and TRBJ1-3, with D maybe TRBD1 (5 bases). CDR1 and CDR2 (germline): MGHRA, YSYEKL. This CDR3 has 16 amino acids. V dropped 2 bases and J dropped 4 bases, with 15 bases sitting between them. The CDR3 coding sequence is TGCGCCAGCAGCCAATTCGGGGGTCTTCTGGGAAACACCATATATTTT. Translation gives CASSQFGGLLGNTIYF.

V and J are TRBV5-1 and TRBJ1-2; D unresolved. Trimming took 2 bases from V and 4 from J, leaving 15 bases between them. Germline CDR1 is SGHRS and CDR2 is YFSETQ. The length of the CDR3 is 15 residues. CDR3 protein: CASSFGLTGPYGYTF. The CDR3 region has the DNA TGCGCCAGCAGCTTCGGACTCACTGGCCCCTATGGCTACACCTTC.

This chain uses TRBV13 with TRBJ2-1; 10 bases align to TRBD2. From germline, CDR1 is PRHDT and CDR2 FYEKMQ (reference sequence). The ends lost 0 bases at V and 3 bases at J; junction bases unmatched: 2. This CDR3 spans 16 amino acids. The CDR3 nucleotides read TGTGCCAGCAGCTTAGGACTAGCGGGATTCTACAATGAGCAGTTCTTC. Amino acids: CASSLGLAGFYNEQFF.

The chain couples TRBV28 to TRBJ2-3; possible D gene TRBD2, 5 bases. Per germline, CDR1 MDHEN and CDR2 SYDVKM. There are 14 residues in the CDR3. Trimming left V 5 bases short and J 1 base short, with 10 bases between. CDR3 region: CASSNSARTDTQYF. The CDR3 bases are TGTGCCAGCAGTAATAGCGCTCGCACAGATACGCAGTATTTT.

The chain links TRBV5-6 to TRBJ2-5, with TRBD1 matching 8 bases. Germline V lookup: CDR1 SGHDT, CDR2 YYEEEE. The trim removed 2 bases at V and 2 bases at J, leaving 8 bases unmatched. The CDR3 totals 16 residues. In DNA form, the CDR3 reads TGTGCCAGCAGCTTAAGTTTCGGGACAGGACAAGAGACCCAGTACTTC. Translating it yields CASSLSFGTGQETQYF. Supplemented by reference TRBV5-6 and TRBJ2-5, the full variable domain reads DAGVTQSPTHLIKTRGQQVTLRCSPKSGHDTVSWYQQALGQGPQFIFQYYEEEERQRGNFPDRFSGHQFPNYSSELNVNALLLGDSALYLCASSLSFGTGQETQYFGPGTRLLVL.

J is TRBJ2-3 and V is TRBV6-1; D remains ambiguous. Trimming stripped 2 bases from V and 4 bases from J, with 10 bases between. Germline CDR1 reads MNHNS; CDR2 reads SASEGT. There are 14 residues in the CDR3. The CDR3 reads CASSELLTSDTQYF. The CDR3 nucleotides read TGTGCCAGCAGTGAACTCCTCACCTCAGATACGCAGTATTTT.